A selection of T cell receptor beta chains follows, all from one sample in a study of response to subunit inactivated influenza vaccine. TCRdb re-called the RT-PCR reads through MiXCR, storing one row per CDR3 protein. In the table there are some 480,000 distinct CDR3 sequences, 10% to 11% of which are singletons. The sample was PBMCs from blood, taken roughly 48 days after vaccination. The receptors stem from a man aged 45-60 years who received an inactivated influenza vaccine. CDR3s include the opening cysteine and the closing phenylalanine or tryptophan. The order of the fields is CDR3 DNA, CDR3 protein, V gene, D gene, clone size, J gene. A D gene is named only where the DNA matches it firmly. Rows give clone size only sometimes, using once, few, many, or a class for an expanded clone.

DNA: TGCAGTGCCAAACGAGATGCCGGGGGCAGGTCCGTCGAGCCCCAGCATTTT
CDR3: CSAKRDAGGRSVEPQHF
V: TRBV20-1
D: .
size: .
J: TRBJ1-5

DNA: TGCAGCGTTGAAACTGGGTCTTTGAATGGCGAGACCCAGTACTTC
CDR3: CSVETGSLNGETQYF
V: TRBV29-1
D: .
size: many
J: TRBJ2-5

DNA: TGTGCCAGCAGCTTACATTCGGGACTAGTGGCCTTCGAGCAGTACTTC
CDR3: CASSLHSGLVAFEQYF
V: TRBV7-9
D: TRBD2
size: few
J: TRBJ2-7

DNA: TGCGCCAGCAGCTTTCGAGCAGCTCTTAGCACAGATACGCAGTATTTT
CDR3: CASSFRAALSTDTQYF
V: TRBV5-1
D: .
size: .
J: TRBJ2-3

DNA: TGTGCCACCAGCACCTGGACAGCTTACGAGCAGTACTTC
CDR3: CATSTWTAYEQYF
V: TRBV15
D: .
size: .
J: TRBJ2-7

DNA: TGCAGTGCTAGAACCAGGGATGACTCTGAGCAGTTCTTC
CDR3: CSARTRDDSEQFF
V: TRBV20-1
D: .
size: .
J: TRBJ2-1

DNA: TGTGCCTGGAGTGCCGACAGAATAGTTGGTGAAGCTTTCTTT
CDR3: CAWSADRIVGEAFF
V: TRBV30
D: .
size: .
J: TRBJ1-1

DNA: TGTGCCAGCAGTGAATTAAGAGTTATTTCGGGGAACACTGAAGCTTTCTTT
CDR3: CASSELRVISGNTEAFF
V: TRBV2
D: .
size: .
J: TRBJ1-1

DNA: TGTGCCAGCAGCCACCTGAAGGGAGCGCAAGAGACCCAGTACTTC
CDR3: CASSHLKGAQETQYF
V: TRBV7-9
D: .
size: .
J: TRBJ2-5

DNA: TGTGCCAGCAGCCCCGGGCAGGGAAATAATTCACCCCTCCACTTT
CDR3: CASSPGQGNNSPLHF
V: TRBV7-2
D: .
size: .
J: TRBJ1-6

DNA: TGCAGCGTTGGCCGGGGGGGCCCCGGGGAGCTGTTTTTT
CDR3: CSVGRGGPGELFF
V: TRBV29-1
D: TRBD2
size: many
J: TRBJ2-2

DNA: TGTGCCAGCAGTCGCTCCCTGCTCGGGGTAGAGACCCAGTACTTC
CDR3: CASSRSLLGVETQYF
V: TRBV14
D: .
size: few
J: TRBJ2-5

DNA: TGCAGTGCTAGAGATCTAGCGGGAGATCTCTACGAGCAGTACTTC
CDR3: CSARDLAGDLYEQYF
V: TRBV20-1
D: TRBD2
size: many
J: TRBJ2-7

DNA: TGCAGTGGCCATTCGATTTCGGATAGCTCCTACGAGCAGTACTTC
CDR3: CSGHSISDSSYEQYF
V: TRBV20-1
D: .
size: many
J: TRBJ2-7

DNA: TGTGCCAGCAGTTTCCGGCAGGGGGACATTCAGTACTTC
CDR3: CASSFRQGDIQYF
V: TRBV12-3/TRBV12-4
D: TRBD1
size: many
J: TRBJ2-4

DNA: TGTGCCAGCAGCGAAAAAACAGGGGACTACGAGCAGTACTTC
CDR3: CASSEKTGDYEQYF
V: TRBV21-1
D: .
size: few
J: TRBJ2-7

DNA: TGTGCCAGCAGCAAAGTCCAGGGGGATCGACGGGACAGGGGGTGGTACGAGCAGTACTTC
CDR3: CASSKVQGDRRDRGWYEQYF
V: TRBV21-1
D: .
size: .
J: TRBJ2-7

DNA: TGTGCCAGCAGGGTTGGAAGCACAGATACGCAGTATTTT
CDR3: CASRVGSTDTQYF
V: TRBV5-5
D: .
size: few
J: TRBJ2-3

DNA: TGTGCCAGCAGCCTCCCTTATAGCAATCAGCCCCAGCATTTT
CDR3: CASSLPYSNQPQHF
V: TRBV7-2
D: .
size: .
J: TRBJ1-5